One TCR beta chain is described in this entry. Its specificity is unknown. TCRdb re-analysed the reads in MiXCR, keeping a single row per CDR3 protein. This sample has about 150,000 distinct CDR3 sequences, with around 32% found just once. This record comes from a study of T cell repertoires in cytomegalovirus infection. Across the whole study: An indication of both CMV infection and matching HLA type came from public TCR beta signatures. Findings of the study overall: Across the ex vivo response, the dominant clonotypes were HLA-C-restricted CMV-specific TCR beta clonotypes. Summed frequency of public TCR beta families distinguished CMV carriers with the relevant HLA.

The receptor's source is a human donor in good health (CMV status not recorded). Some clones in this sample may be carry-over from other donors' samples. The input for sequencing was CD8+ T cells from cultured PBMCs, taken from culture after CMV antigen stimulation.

As DNA, the CDR3 is TGTGCCAGCAGCTTCTACCTTGGGCTGAGCTCCTACAATGAGCAGTTCTTC. Encoded protein: CASSFYLGLSSYNEQFF. This rearrangement joins TRBV12-3 or TRBV12-4 to TRBJ2-1, with D hard to call. This CDR3 contains 17 residues. The V gene lost 6 bases and the J gene lost 0 bases, with 18 bases spanning the gap.